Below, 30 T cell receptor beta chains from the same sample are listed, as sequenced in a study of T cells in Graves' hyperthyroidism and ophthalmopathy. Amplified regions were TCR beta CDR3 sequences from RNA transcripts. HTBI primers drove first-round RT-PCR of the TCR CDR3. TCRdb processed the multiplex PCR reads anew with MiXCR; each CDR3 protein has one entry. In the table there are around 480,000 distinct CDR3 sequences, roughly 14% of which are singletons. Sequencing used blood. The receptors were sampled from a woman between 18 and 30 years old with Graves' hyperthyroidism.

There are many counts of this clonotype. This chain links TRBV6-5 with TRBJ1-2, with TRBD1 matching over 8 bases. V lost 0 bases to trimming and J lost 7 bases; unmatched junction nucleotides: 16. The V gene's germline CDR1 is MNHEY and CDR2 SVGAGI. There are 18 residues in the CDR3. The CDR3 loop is CASSYSNGRPRGRFGYTF. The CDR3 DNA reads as TGTGCCAGCAGTTACTCGAACGGTCGGCCCAGGGGGCGTTTTGGCTACACCTTC.

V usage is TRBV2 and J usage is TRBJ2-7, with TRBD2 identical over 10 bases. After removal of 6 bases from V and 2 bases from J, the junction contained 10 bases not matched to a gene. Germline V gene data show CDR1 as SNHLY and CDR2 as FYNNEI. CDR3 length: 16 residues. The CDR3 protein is CASRPPASGSPYEQYF. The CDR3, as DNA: TGTGCCAGCAGGCCTCCGGCTAGCGGGAGCCCCTACGAGCAGTACTTC.

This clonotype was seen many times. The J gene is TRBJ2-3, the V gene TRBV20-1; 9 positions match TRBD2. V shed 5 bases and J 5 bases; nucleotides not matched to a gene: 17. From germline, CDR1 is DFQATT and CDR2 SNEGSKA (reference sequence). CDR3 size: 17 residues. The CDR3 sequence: CSARPLPREGRLDTQYF. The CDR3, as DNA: TGCAGTGCTCGACCCCTCCCGCGGGAGGGCCGGTTAGATACGCAGTATTTT.

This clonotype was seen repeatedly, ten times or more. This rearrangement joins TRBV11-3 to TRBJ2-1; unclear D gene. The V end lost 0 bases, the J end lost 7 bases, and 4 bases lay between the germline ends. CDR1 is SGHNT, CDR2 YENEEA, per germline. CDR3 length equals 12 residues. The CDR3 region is CASSLDPNEQFF. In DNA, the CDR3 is TGTGCCAGCAGCTTAGACCCTAATGAGCAGTTCTTC.

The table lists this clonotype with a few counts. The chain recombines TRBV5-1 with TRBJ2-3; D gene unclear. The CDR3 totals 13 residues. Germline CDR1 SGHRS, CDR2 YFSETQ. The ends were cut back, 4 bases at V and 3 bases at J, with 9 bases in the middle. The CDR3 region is CASSRAPTDTQYF. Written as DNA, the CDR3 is TGCGCCAGCAGCCGCGCACCGACAGATACGCAGTATTTT.

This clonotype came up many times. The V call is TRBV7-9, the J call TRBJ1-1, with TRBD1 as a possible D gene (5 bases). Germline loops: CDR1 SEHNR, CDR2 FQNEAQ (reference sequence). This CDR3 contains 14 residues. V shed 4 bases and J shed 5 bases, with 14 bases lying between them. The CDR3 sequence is CASSWGGSSTEAFF. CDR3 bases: TGTGCCAGCAGCTGGGGGGGATCGAGTACTGAAGCTTTCTTT.

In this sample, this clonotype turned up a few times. CDR3 bases: TGTGCCAGCAGCAGGACAGGGGTGAGCAATCAGCCCCAGCATTTT. Its translation is CASSRTGVSNQPQHF. V and J are TRBV7-2 and TRBJ1-5; 9 nucleotides agree with TRBD1. The CDR3 contains 15 residues. CDR1 and CDR2 from the germline V gene are SGHTA and FQGNSA. V was pared by 5 bases and J by 1 base, with 3 bases of the junction left unmatched.

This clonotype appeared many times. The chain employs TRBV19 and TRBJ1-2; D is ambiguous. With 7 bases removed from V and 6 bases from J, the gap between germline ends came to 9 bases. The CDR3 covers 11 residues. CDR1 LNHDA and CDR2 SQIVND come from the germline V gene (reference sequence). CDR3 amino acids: CASIGGNGYTF. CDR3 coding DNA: TGTGCCAGTATAGGAGGGAATGGCTACACCTTC.

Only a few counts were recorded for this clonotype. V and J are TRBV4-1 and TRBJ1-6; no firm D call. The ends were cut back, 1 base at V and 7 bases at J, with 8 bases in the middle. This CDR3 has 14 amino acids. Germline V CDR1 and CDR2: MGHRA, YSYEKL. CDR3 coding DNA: TGCGCCAGCAGCCAAGCGGCAACGAATTCACCCCTCCACTTT. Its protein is CASSQAATNSPLHF.

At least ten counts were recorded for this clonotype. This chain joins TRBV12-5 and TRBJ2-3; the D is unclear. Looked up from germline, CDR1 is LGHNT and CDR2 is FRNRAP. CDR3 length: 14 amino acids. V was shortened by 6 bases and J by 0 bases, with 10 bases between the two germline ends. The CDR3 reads CASGRDISTDTQYF. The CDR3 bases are TGTGCTAGTGGCCGCGACATAAGCACAGATACGCAGTATTTT.

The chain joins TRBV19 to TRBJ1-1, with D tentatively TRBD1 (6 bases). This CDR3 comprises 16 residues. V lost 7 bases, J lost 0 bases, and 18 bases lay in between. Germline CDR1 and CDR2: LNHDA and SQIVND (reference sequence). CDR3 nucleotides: TGTGCCAGTATCCCGTCACAGGGAACGATGAACACTGAAGCTTTCTTT. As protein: CASIPSQGTMNTEAFF.

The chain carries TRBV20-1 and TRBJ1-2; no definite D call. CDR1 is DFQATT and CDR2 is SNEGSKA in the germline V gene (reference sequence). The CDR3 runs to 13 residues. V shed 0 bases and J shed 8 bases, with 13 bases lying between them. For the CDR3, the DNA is TGCAGTGCTAGAGATCTGGGCCAAAACGGCTACACCTTC. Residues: CSARDLGQNGYTF.

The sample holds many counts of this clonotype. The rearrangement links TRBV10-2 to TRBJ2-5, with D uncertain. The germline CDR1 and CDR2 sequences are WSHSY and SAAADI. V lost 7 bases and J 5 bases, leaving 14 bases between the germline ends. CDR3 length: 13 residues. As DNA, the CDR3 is TGCGCCAGCACCGAAAGGCTAATGGAGACCCAGTACTTC. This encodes CASTERLMETQYF.

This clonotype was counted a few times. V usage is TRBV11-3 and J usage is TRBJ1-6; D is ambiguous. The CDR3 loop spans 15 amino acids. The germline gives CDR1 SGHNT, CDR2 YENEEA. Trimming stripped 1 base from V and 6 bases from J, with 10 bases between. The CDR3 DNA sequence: TGTGCCAGCAGCTTAGGACGAGAATTTAATTCACCCCTCCACTTT. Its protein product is CASSLGREFNSPLHF.

DNA of the CDR3: TGTGCCACCAGCAGTGATCGACACAGCACCGGGGAGCTGTTTTTT. It translates to CATSSDRHSTGELFF. The V call is TRBV15, the J call TRBJ2-2; D not resolved. CDR1 and CDR2 from the germline V gene are LNHNV and YYDKDF (reference sequence). V was trimmed by 3 bases and J by 4 bases, leaving 12 bases between them. The CDR3 has 15 residues.

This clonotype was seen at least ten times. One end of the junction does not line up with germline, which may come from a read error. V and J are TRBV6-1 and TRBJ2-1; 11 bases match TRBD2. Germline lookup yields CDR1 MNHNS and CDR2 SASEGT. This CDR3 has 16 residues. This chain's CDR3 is CASTARSGRAYNGQFF. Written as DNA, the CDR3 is TGTGCCAGCACCGCCCGTAGCGGGAGGGCCTACAATGGGCAGTTCTTC.

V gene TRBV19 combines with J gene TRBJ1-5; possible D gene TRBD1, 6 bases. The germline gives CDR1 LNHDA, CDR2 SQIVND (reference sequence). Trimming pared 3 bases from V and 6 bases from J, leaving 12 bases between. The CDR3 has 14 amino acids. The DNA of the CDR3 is TGTGCCAGTAGTATGGGACACGGAGGTCAGCCCCAGCATTTT. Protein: CASSMGHGGQPQHF.

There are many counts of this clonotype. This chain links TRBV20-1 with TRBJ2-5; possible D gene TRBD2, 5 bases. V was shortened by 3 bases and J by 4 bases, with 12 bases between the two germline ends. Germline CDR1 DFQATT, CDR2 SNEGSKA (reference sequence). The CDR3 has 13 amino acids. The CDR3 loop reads CSARFRGRETQYF. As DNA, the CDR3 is TGCAGTGCTAGGTTCCGGGGTAGAGAGACCCAGTACTTC.

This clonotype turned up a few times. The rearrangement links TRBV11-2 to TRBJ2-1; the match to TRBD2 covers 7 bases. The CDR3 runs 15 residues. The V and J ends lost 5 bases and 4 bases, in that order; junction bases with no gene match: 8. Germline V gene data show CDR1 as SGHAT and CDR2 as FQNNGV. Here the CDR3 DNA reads TGTGCCAGCAGCCAGGGATGGACTAGATACAATGAGCAGTTCTTC. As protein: CASSQGWTRYNEQFF. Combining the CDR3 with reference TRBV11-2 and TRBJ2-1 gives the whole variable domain EAGVAQSPRYKIIEKRQSVAFWCNPISGHATLYWYQQILGQGPKLLIQFQNNGVVDDSQLPKDRFSAERLKGVDSTLKIQPAKLEDSAVYLCASSQGWTRYNEQFFGPGTRLTVL.

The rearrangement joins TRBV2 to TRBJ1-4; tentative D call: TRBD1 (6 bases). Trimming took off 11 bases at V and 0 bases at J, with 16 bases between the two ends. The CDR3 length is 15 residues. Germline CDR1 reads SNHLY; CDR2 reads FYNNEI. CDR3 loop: CAVLRGAATNEKLFF. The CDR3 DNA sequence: TGTGCCGTGCTAAGGGGGGCCGCAACTAATGAAAAACTGTTTTTT.

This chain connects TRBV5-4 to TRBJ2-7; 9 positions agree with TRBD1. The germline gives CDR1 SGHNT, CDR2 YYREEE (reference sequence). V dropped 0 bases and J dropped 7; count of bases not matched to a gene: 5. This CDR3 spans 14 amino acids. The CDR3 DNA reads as TGTGCCAGCAGCTTGGACAGGGGGCCGGGGGAGCAGTACTTC. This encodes CASSLDRGPGEQYF.

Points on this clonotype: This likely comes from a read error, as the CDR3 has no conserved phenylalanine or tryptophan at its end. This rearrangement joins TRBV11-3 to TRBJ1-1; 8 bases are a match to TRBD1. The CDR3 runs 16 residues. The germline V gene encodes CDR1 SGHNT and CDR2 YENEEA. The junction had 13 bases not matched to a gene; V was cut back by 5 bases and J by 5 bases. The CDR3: CASSPTSGGPNTEAFL. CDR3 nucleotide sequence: TGTGCCAGCAGCCCGACCTCAGGGGGCCCAAATACTGAAGCTTTCCTT.

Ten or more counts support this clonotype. DNA for the CDR3: TGTGCCACCAGTGATCCCCGTGGACAGACCACCGGGGAGCTGTTTTTT. Translated: CATSDPRGQTTGELFF. The chain joins TRBV24-1 to TRBJ2-2, with D possibly being TRBD1 (6 bases). The ends were cut back, 3 bases at V and 4 bases at J, with 14 bases in the middle. There are 16 residues in the CDR3. Germline CDR1 KGHDR, CDR2 SFDVKD.

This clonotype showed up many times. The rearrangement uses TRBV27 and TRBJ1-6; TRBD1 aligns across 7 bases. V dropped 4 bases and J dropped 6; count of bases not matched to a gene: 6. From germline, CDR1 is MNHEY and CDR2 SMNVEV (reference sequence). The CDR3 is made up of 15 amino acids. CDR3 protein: CASSYRGPPNSPLHF. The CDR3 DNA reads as TGTGCCAGCAGTTACAGGGGACCCCCTAATTCACCCCTCCACTTT.

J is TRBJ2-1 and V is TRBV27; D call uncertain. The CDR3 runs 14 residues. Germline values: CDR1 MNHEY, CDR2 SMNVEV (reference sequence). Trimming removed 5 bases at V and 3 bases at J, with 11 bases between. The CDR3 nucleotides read TGTGCCAGCAGTCCCCTACCCCTCTACAATGAGCAGTTCTTC. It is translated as CASSPLPLYNEQFF.

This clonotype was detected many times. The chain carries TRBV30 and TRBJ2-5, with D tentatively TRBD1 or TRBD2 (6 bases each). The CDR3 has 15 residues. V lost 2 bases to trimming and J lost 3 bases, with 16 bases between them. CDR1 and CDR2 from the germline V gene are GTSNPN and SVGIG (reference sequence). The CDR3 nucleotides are TGTGCCTGGAGTACCCCGGGGGCGATTGAAGAGACCCAGTACTTC. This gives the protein CAWSTPGAIEETQYF. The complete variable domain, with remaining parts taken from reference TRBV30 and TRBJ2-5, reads SQTIHQWPATLVQPVGSPLSLECTVEGTSNPNLYWYRQAAGRGLQLLFYSVGIGQISSEVPQNLSASRPQDRQFILSSKKLLLSDSGFYLCAWSTPGAIEETQYFGPGTRLLVL.

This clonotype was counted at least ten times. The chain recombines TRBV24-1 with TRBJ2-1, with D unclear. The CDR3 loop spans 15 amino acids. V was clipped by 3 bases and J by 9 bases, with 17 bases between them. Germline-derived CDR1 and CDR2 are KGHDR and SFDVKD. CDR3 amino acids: CATSDPAKGTVEQFF. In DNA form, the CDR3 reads TGTGCCACCAGTGATCCGGCCAAGGGCACGGTTGAGCAGTTCTTC.

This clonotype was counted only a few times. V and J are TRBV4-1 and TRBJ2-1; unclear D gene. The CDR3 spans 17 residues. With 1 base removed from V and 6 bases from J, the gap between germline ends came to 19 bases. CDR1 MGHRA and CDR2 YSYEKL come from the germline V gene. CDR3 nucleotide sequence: TGCGCCAGCAGCCAAGTTGTGGGGTTGAGGTCCACCAATGAGCAGTTCTTC. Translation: CASSQVVGLRSTNEQFF.

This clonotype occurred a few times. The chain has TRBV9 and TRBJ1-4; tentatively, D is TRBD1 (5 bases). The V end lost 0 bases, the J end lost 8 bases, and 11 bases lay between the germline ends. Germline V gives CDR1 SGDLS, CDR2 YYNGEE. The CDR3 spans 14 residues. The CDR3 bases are TGTGCCAGCAGCGTAGAGGACATAGACGAAAAACTGTTTTTT. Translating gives CASSVEDIDEKLFF.

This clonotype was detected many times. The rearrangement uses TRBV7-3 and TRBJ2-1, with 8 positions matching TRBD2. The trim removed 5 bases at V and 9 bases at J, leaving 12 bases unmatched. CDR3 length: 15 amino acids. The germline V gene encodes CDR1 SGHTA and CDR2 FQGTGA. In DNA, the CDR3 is TGTGCCAGCAGCACCGGACTAGCCAGTATGGGTGAGCAGTTCTTC. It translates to CASSTGLASMGEQFF.